This TCR beta chain was captured by sequencing in a study of T cell responses to AZD1222 COVID-19 vaccine. The data were produced by immunoSEQ multiplex PCR, yet TCRdb's version contains in-frame clones alone and is incomplete. The sample consists of about 130,000 clones, roughly 90% of them appearing once. In regard to this clone: This CDR3 is also generated by other DNA sequences in the sample.

The CDR3 is 15 amino acids. Trimming took 1 base from V and 0 from J, leaving 10 bases between them. Germline CDR1 reads LGHNA; CDR2 reads YNFKEQ. The receptor was isolated from an adult in good health. This chain links TRBV4-2 with TRBJ2-7, with D perhaps TRBD2 (6 bases). The sequenced sample was peripheral blood, obtained on day 0 of AZD1222 vaccination. DNA for the CDR3: TGTGCCAGCAGCCAAGTGTGGGACTCCTCCTACGAGCAGTACTTC. Amino acids: CASSQVWDSSYEQYF.